This T cell receptor beta chain is from a study of blood T cell repertoires in COVID-19. Study summary: COVID-19 samples, acute and convalescent, were from the United States, Italy and Spain. PBMCs, B-cell-depleted T cells, or T cells provided the cDNA or gDNA that made up the material.

Profiled with immunoSEQ multiplex PCR; TCRdb holds only in-frame clones, not every one. The data show about 170,000 clones, approximately 86% seen once. The junction had 16 bases not matched to a gene; V was cut back by 2 bases and J by 3 bases. The CDR3 loop spans 18 amino acids. Per the germline V gene, CDR1 is SEHNR and CDR2 is FQNEAQ (reference sequence). Source material: peripheral blood. The source is a woman at least 80 years old with COVID-19, enrolled during active disease. The chain joins TRBV7-9 to TRBJ2-7; 7 nucleotides line up with TRBD2. The CDR3 sequence is CASSLNLGSASGGYEQYF. DNA for the CDR3: TGTGCCAGCAGCTTAAATCTGGGGTCGGCTAGCGGTGGCTACGAGCAGTACTTC.